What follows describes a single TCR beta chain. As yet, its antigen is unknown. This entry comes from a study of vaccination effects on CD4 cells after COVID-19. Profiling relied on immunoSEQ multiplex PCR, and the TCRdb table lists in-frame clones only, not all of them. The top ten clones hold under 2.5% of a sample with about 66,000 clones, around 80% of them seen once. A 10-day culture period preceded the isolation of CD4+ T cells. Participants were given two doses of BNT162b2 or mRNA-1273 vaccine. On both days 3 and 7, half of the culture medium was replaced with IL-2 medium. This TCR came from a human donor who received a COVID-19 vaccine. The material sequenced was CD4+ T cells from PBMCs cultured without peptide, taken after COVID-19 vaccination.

CDR3 coding DNA: TGCGCCAGCAGTGAGGGGTCGGGGGCGAGCACAGATACGCAGTATTTT. Translating gives CASSEGSGASTDTQYF. V usage is TRBV10-1 and J usage is TRBJ2-3; D is tentatively TRBD1 or TRBD2 (6 bases each). Trimming stripped 2 bases from V and 0 bases from J, with 12 bases between. There are 16 residues in the CDR3. CDR1 is WNHNN, CDR2 SYGVQD, per germline (reference sequence).